Listed below are T cell receptor beta chains from one sample, sequenced in a study of Graves' ophthalmopathy and Graves' hyperthyroidism. TCRdb re-called the multiplex PCR reads with MiXCR, one entry per CDR3 protein. The sample shows 260,000 or so distinct CDR3 sequences, around 45% of them seen only once. The sequencing sample was made of peripheral blood. Receptor source: an adult man with Graves' ophthalmopathy. CDR3s include the opening cysteine and the closing phenylalanine or tryptophan. The D gene is left open where the match is weak. Size tells how often a clone was seen (once, few, many) or the class of an expanded clone, and some rows leave it out.

CDR3aa: CASSRGRGNSNQPQHF
CDR3nt: TGTGCCAGCAGCCGGGGAAGGGGAAATAGCAATCAGCCCCAGCATTTT
v_gene: TRBV7-2
d_gene: NA
abundance: NA
j_gene: TRBJ1-5

CDR3aa: CASSSPGQGSGELFF
CDR3nt: TGTGCCAGCAGCTCACCGGGACAGGGAAGCGGGGAGCTGTTTTTT
v_gene: TRBV7-9
d_gene: TRBD1
abundance: few
j_gene: TRBJ2-2

CDR3aa: CASSWTSGVTGELFF
CDR3nt: TGCGCCAGCAGCTGGACTAGCGGGGTTACCGGGGAGCTGTTTTTT
v_gene: TRBV5-1
d_gene: TRBD2
abundance: few
j_gene: TRBJ2-2

CDR3aa: CSAGQSSGANVLTF
CDR3nt: TGCAGTGCTGGACAGAGCTCTGGGGCCAACGTCCTGACTTTC
v_gene: TRBV20-1
d_gene: NA
abundance: NA
j_gene: TRBJ2-6

CDR3aa: CASSVGSNSGNTIYF
CDR3nt: TGTGCCAGCAGCGTAGGAAGTAACTCTGGAAACACCATATATTTT
v_gene: TRBV9
d_gene: NA
abundance: few
j_gene: TRBJ1-3

CDR3aa: CASRRTGGENTIYF
CDR3nt: TGTGCCAGCAGAAGGACAGGGGGCGAAAACACCATATATTTT
v_gene: TRBV3-1
d_gene: TRBD1
abundance: NA
j_gene: TRBJ1-3

CDR3aa: CATSDLRGDYGYTF
CDR3nt: TGTGCCACCAGTGATTTGAGGGGTGACTATGGCTACACCTTC
v_gene: TRBV24-1
d_gene: NA
abundance: NA
j_gene: TRBJ1-2

CDR3aa: CSAYRDEETQYF
CDR3nt: TGCAGCGCCTATCGGGACGAAGAGACCCAGTACTTC
v_gene: TRBV29-1
d_gene: NA
abundance: many
j_gene: TRBJ2-5

CDR3aa: CASTRLWDTEAFF
CDR3nt: TGTGCCAGTACCAGGCTCTGGGACACTGAAGCTTTCTTT
v_gene: TRBV19
d_gene: NA
abundance: NA
j_gene: TRBJ1-1

CDR3aa: CSVGRIELPEETQYF
CDR3nt: TGCAGCGTTGGGCGTATAGAGCTTCCCGAAGAGACCCAGTACTTC
v_gene: TRBV29-1
d_gene: NA
abundance: few
j_gene: TRBJ2-5

CDR3aa: CASSQDIASGSGELFF
CDR3nt: TGTGCCAGCAGCCAAGATATCGCTAGCGGGAGCGGGGAGCTGTTTTTT
v_gene: TRBV4-2
d_gene: TRBD2
abundance: NA
j_gene: TRBJ2-2

CDR3aa: CASSKTGSSGGRETQYF
CDR3nt: TGTGCCAGCAGCAAGACGGGGTCTAGCGGGGGCCGGGAGACCCAGTACTTC
v_gene: TRBV7-2
d_gene: TRBD2
abundance: few
j_gene: TRBJ2-5

CDR3aa: CAWSWGGAYGYTF
CDR3nt: TGTGCCTGGAGTTGGGGGGGAGCCTATGGCTACACCTTC
v_gene: TRBV19
d_gene: NA
abundance: NA
j_gene: TRBJ1-2

CDR3aa: CASSSGTYPYEQYF
CDR3nt: TGCGCCAGCAGCTCCGGGACGTACCCCTACGAGCAGTACTTC
v_gene: TRBV5-1
d_gene: NA
abundance: NA
j_gene: TRBJ2-7

CDR3aa: CASSDGRGTDTQYF
CDR3nt: TGCGCCAGCAGTGATGGCAGGGGAACAGATACGCAGTATTTT
v_gene: TRBV10-2
d_gene: NA
abundance: NA
j_gene: TRBJ2-3

CDR3aa: CASSQTGMGGQETQYF
CDR3nt: TGCGCCAGCAGCCAAACAGGGATGGGTGGACAAGAGACCCAGTACTTC
v_gene: TRBV5-1
d_gene: NA
abundance: NA
j_gene: TRBJ2-5

CDR3aa: CSARDVRRLAPQGGNEQYF
CDR3nt: TGCAGTGCTAGAGACGTCCGCAGACTAGCGCCCCAGGGGGGTAACGAGCAGTACTTC
v_gene: TRBV20-1
d_gene: NA
abundance: NA
j_gene: TRBJ2-7

CDR3aa: CSAPRAGEAFF
CDR3nt: TGCAGTGCCCCCAGGGCCGGTGAAGCTTTCTTT
v_gene: TRBV20-1
d_gene: NA
abundance: NA
j_gene: TRBJ1-1

CDR3aa: CASSSGGAFHEQYF
CDR3nt: TGTGCCAGCAGCTCCGGGGGGGCTTTCCACGAGCAGTACTTC
v_gene: TRBV7-2
d_gene: TRBD2
abundance: few
j_gene: TRBJ2-7

CDR3aa: CASRDSVQETQYF
CDR3nt: TGTGCCAGTCGGGATTCGGTCCAAGAGACCCAGTACTTC
v_gene: TRBV12-3/TRBV12-4
d_gene: NA
abundance: few
j_gene: TRBJ2-5

CDR3aa: CASSDGSQQETQYF
CDR3nt: TGTGCCAGCAGTGATGGATCCCAACAAGAGACCCAGTACTTC
v_gene: TRBV2
d_gene: NA
abundance: few
j_gene: TRBJ2-5

CDR3aa: CASSLEGAIRETQYF
CDR3nt: TGTGCCAGCAGCTTAGAGGGGGCGATACGGGAGACCCAGTACTTC
v_gene: TRBV11-2
d_gene: NA
abundance: few
j_gene: TRBJ2-5

CDR3aa: CASSARSEVGAGELFF
CDR3nt: TGTGCCAGCAGCGCCAGGTCCGAGGTGGGGGCCGGGGAGCTGTTTTTT
v_gene: TRBV7-9
d_gene: NA
abundance: NA
j_gene: TRBJ2-2

CDR3aa: CASSEYRGSTDTQYF
CDR3nt: TGTGCCAGCAGTGAATACCGCGGGAGTACAGATACGCAGTATTTT
v_gene: TRBV25-1
d_gene: TRBD2
abundance: few
j_gene: TRBJ2-3

CDR3aa: CSVEDRGRKLFF
CDR3nt: TGCAGCGTTGAAGACAGGGGGCGAAAACTGTTTTTT
v_gene: TRBV29-1
d_gene: TRBD1
abundance: NA
j_gene: TRBJ1-4

CDR3aa: CASRIQGFEAFF
CDR3nt: TGTGCCAGCAGGATACAGGGGTTTGAAGCTTTCTTT
v_gene: TRBV28
d_gene: TRBD1
abundance: NA
j_gene: TRBJ1-1

CDR3aa: CASSLKSVRGGYEQYF
CDR3nt: TGTGCCAGCAGTTTAAAGAGCGTCCGTGGGGGCTACGAGCAGTACTTC
v_gene: TRBV28
d_gene: NA
abundance: NA
j_gene: TRBJ2-7

CDR3aa: CASSPDNVQGTQYF
CDR3nt: TGTGCCAGCAGCCCCGACAATGTACAAGGGACCCAGTACTTC
v_gene: TRBV5-8
d_gene: NA
abundance: NA
j_gene: TRBJ2-5

CDR3aa: CASSEFIGTGDTGELFF
CDR3nt: TGCGCCAGCAGTGAGTTCATAGGGACAGGGGACACCGGGGAGCTGTTTTTT
v_gene: TRBV10-1
d_gene: TRBD1
abundance: NA
j_gene: TRBJ2-2

CDR3aa: CASSFTVTDTQYF
CDR3nt: TGTGCCAGCAGTTTCACAGTCACAGATACGCAGTATTTT
v_gene: TRBV12-3/TRBV12-4
d_gene: NA
abundance: NA
j_gene: TRBJ2-3

CDR3aa: CASSLHPSRHEQYF
CDR3nt: TGTGCCAGCAGCTTACATCCTAGCCGCCACGAGCAGTACTTC
v_gene: TRBV7-3
d_gene: NA
abundance: once
j_gene: TRBJ2-7

CDR3aa: CASSAGLAVNEQFF
CDR3nt: TGTGCCAGCAGCGCGGGACTAGCGGTCAATGAGCAGTTCTTC
v_gene: TRBV9
d_gene: TRBD2
abundance: NA
j_gene: TRBJ2-1